This TCR beta chain was obtained from a study of T cell clonotyping in hematopoietic cell transplantation. Study conclusions and caveats: Without cell sorting, CD4 versus CD8 contributions remain unresolved.

Comments on this clone: Its antigen is unknown.

Only in-frame clones appear in the TCRdb table, and some are missing; sequencing was by immunoSEQ multiplex PCR. The sample includes some 9,300 clones, around 87% seen only once; the top ten take 14% to 15%. Stated time point: recipient sample about 28 days before transplant, after cytoreduction. This CDR3 spans 15 amino acids. V lost 4 bases and J lost 8; bases outside the gene matches: 2. Germline loops: CDR1 SGHAT, CDR2 FQNNGV. Material: peripheral blood mononuclear cells, obtained before stem cell transplant. This TCR was recovered from a woman aged 45 to 65 with chronic myeloid leukemia. Some clones in this sample may be carry-over from other donors' samples. This chain joins TRBV11-2 and TRBJ2-1; 16 positions match TRBD2. CDR3 protein: CASSWGLAGGYEQFF. The CDR3 DNA reads as TGTGCCAGCAGCTGGGGACTAGCGGGAGGGTATGAGCAGTTCTTC.